This TCR beta chain was captured in a study of cytomegalovirus exposure and HLA in healthy donors. Study conclusions and caveats: Per published reports, the classifier diagnosed cytomegalovirus status with high specificity and sensitivity. The listing of 150 to 200 TCR beta chains classed them as cytomegalovirus-associated.

CDR1 LNHDA and CDR2 SQIVND come from the germline V gene (reference sequence). The CDR3 spans 14 residues. V lost 4 bases and J lost 3; bases outside the gene matches: 6. The method was immunoSEQ multiplex PCR; TCRdb's version includes in-frame clones alone and lacks a portion of them. The sample carries tens of thousands of clones, approximately 93% recorded once. Note on this clone: The antigen is undetermined.

V is TRBV19 and J is TRBJ2-7; 7 nucleotides agree with TRBD1. The sequenced sample consisted of PBMCs. The origin of this receptor is a woman aged 25 to 39 in good health and CMV-seronegative. The CDR3 sequence: CASSTDRVSYEQYF. The CDR3 region has the DNA TGTGCCAGTAGTACCGACAGGGTCAGCTACGAGCAGTACTTC.